The sequence of this T cell receptor beta chain was determined in a study of blood T cell repertoires in COVID-19. Across the whole study: Sites in the United States, Italy and Spain provided acute and convalescent COVID-19 samples. T cells, B-cell-depleted T cells, or PBMCs supplied cDNA or gDNA.

This CDR3 is 15 amino acids long. V lost 4 bases and J lost 9; bases outside the gene matches: 10. Per germline, CDR1 SGHDT and CDR2 YYEEEE. Authors' analysis steps: Reference gene primers were amplified, and this amplification served to estimate nucleated cell counts. Sequencing used immunoSEQ multiplex PCR; TCRdb keeps in-frame clones, though not all of them. From that table come the V and J calls and clone size; the DNA was used to work out D and trimming. The table lists some 210,000 clones, around nine tenths of them singletons. Sequencing was carried out using peripheral blood. The sequence was collected from a woman in her thirties or forties who had recovered from COVID-19. V gene TRBV5-6 combines with J gene TRBJ2-1; 10 bases are a match to TRBD1. The CDR3 DNA reads TGTGCCAGCAGCCCGGGGGGACAGGGGTTGCGTGAGCAGTTCTTC. It is translated as CASSPGGQGLREQFF.